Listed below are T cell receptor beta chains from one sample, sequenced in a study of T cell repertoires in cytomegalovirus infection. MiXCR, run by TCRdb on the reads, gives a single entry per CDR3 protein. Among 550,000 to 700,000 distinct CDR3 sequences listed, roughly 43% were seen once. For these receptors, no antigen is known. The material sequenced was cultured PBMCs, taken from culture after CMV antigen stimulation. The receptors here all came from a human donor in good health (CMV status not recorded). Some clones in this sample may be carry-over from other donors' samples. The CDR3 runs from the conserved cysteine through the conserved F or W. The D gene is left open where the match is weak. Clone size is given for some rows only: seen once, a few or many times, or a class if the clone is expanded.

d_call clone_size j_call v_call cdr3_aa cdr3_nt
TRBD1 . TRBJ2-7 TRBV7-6 CASSLSLRDRGPYEQYF TGTGCCAGCAGCTTATCTTTACGGGACAGGGGACCCTACGAGCAGTACTTC
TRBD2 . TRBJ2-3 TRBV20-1 CSAALAGGPTDTQYF TGCAGTGCTGCACTAGCGGGCGGGCCCACAGATACGCAGTATTTT
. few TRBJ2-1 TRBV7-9 CASSLRVEQFF TGTGCCAGCAGCTTACGAGTGGAGCAGTTCTTC
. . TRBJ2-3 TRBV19 CASSTGPPPDTQYF TGTGCCAGTAGTACCGGGCCCCCCCCAGATACGCAGTATTTT
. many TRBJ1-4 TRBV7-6 CASSPRTVPLGSTNEKLFF TGTGCCAGCAGCCCCCGGACGGTGCCGTTAGGTTCAACTAATGAAAAACTGTTTTTT
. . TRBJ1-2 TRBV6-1 CASSGEDGGTAYGYTF TGTGCCAGCAGTGGAGAGGACGGGGGAACGGCCTATGGCTACACCTTC
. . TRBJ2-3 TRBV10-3 CAISSRDSTDTQYF TGTGCCATCAGCTCCCGGGACAGCACAGATACGCAGTATTTT
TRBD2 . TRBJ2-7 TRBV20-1 CSALSGGGNGEQYF TGCAGTGCCCTTAGCGGGGGGGGGAATGGCGAGCAGTACTTC
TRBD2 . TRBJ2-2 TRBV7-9 CASSLIAGLGTGELFF TGTGCCAGCAGCTTAATTGCGGGACTAGGAACCGGGGAGCTGTTTTTT
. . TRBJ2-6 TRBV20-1 CSAGSSWGANVLTF TGCAGTGCTGGCTCGTCCTGGGGGGCCAACGTCCTGACTTTC
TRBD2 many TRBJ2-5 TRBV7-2 CASSPGLAGTETQYF TGTGCCAGCAGTCCGGGACTAGCGGGAACAGAGACCCAGTACTTC
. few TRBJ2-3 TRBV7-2 CASTLGGGTDTQYF TGTGCCAGCACCCTGGGGGGAGGCACAGATACGCAGTATTTT
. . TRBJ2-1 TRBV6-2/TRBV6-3 CASRPSGPGNEQFF TGTGCCAGCAGACCCTCGGGGCCTGGCAATGAGCAGTTCTTC
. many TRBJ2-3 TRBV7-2 CASSPRGSYTDTQYF TGTGCCAGCAGCCCCCGGGGATCTTACACAGATACGCAGTATTTT
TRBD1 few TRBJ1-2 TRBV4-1 CASSQADRSGYGYTF TGCGCCAGCAGCCAGGCGGACAGGTCCGGGTATGGCTACACCTTC
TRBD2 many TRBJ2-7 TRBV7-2 CASTPGLATAYEQYF TGTGCCAGCACCCCCGGACTAGCGACAGCCTACGAGCAGTACTTC
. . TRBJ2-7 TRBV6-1 CASSSGPTNEQYF TGTGCCAGCAGTAGCGGACCGACCAACGAGCAGTACTTC
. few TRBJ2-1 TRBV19 CASWGRGGAYNEQFF TGTGCCAGTTGGGGAAGGGGGGGGGCCTACAATGAGCAGTTCTTC
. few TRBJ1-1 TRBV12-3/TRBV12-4 CASSLGSEARF TGTGCCAGCAGTTTAGGGTCAGAAGCTCGGTTT
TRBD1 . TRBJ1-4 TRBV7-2 CASSPRNRGATNEKLFF TGTGCCAGCAGCCCCCGAAACAGGGGAGCGACGAATGAAAAACTGTTTTTT
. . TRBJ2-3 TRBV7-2 CASSLAGQVTDTQYF TGTGCCAGCAGCTTAGCGGGGCAGGTAACAGATACGCAGTATTTT
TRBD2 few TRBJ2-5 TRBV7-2 CASSAATSGGETQYF TGTGCCAGCAGCGCGGCGACTAGCGGGGGAGAGACCCAGTACTTC
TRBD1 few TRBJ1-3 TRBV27 CASGQGLIGNTIYF TGTGCCAGCGGACAGGGGCTTATTGGAAACACCATATATTTT
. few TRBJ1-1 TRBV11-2 CASSFGLMNTEAFF TGTGCCAGCAGCTTCGGACTGATGAACACTGAAGCTTTCTTT
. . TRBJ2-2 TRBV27 CASSLNDYTGELFF TGTGCCAGCAGTTTAAATGATTACACCGGGGAGCTGTTTTTT
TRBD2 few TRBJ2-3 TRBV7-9 CASNKAGGRGTDTQYF TGTGCCAGCAACAAAGCGGGGGGGCGAGGCACAGATACGCAGTATTTT
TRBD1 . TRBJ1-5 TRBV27 CASSLYRGTEEPQHF TGTGCCAGCAGTTTATACAGGGGGACTGAGGAGCCCCAGCATTTT
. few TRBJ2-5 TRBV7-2 CASSPDPDGRLAQETQYF TGTGCCAGCAGCCCAGACCCGGACGGGCGCTTAGCCCAAGAGACCCAGTACTTC
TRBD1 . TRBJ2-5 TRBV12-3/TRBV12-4 CASSLNRGPETQYF TGTGCCAGCAGTTTAAACAGGGGACCAGAGACCCAGTACTTC
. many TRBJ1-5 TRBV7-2 CASSWEGGVRHF TGTGCCAGCAGCTGGGAGGGCGGGGTTCGGCATTTT
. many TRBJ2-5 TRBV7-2 CASSLLQETQYF TGTGCCAGCAGCTTACTCCAAGAGACCCAGTACTTC
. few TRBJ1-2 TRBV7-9 CASSYTGQFYGYTF TGTGCCAGCAGTTATACAGGGCAGTTCTATGGCTACACCTTC